Below, one TCR beta chain is given with its context. This sample was included in a study of blood T cell repertoires in COVID-19. The overall study: Samples of COVID-19 (acute and convalescent) were obtained from the United States, Italy and Spain. PBMCs, B-cell-depleted T cells, or T cells were the source of the cDNA or gDNA that made up the material.

Under the authors' procedure: Amplification with reference gene primers provided the estimates of nucleated cell counts. The table came from immunoSEQ multiplex PCR; TCRdb's copy has only in-frame clones and leaves some out. The D gene and trimming were derived from the DNA, and the V and J assignments and clone size from that table. In the table there are around 81,000 clones, more than 75% of which are singletons. V shed 1 base and J 7 bases; nucleotides not matched to a gene: 3. This CDR3 contains 15 residues. In germline, CDR1 is SGHRS, CDR2 YFSETQ. The chain combines TRBV5-1 with TRBJ2-1, with 12 bases that match TRBD2. This TCR was recovered from a human donor in a cohort sampled during active COVID-19. Material: peripheral blood. CDR3 region: CASSLSLAGGNEQFF. The CDR3 DNA reads TGCGCCAGCAGCTTGTCACTAGCGGGGGGTAATGAGCAGTTCTTC.